This TCR beta chain was sequenced during a study of beta chain features in type 1 diabetes. Study results and limitations: For type 1 diabetes patients, VDJ junctions showed fewer insertions and more deletions. Compared with healthy donors, patients appeared to share more similar naive, central memory and regulatory TCRB repertoires.

The isolated RNA, all of it, was reverse transcribed, so expressed TCRB transcripts were what got sequenced. The average read count of naive, central memory and regulatory T cell samples was 3 million to 4 million. Profiling relied on immunoSEQ multiplex PCR, and the TCRdb table lists in-frame clones only, not all of them. The data hold approximately 160,000 clones, with over 7.5% observed a single time. This clone was seen a few times. Its antigen remains unknown. Per germline, CDR1 SGHTA and CDR2 FQGNSA. Deletions cut 7 bases from V and 3 bases from J, with 16 bases between. The CDR3 contains 14 residues. One heparinised draw of blood, averaging roughly 110 mL, came from each donor.

The chain employs TRBV7-2 and TRBJ2-7, with D unresolved. The sample comprised central memory CD4+ T cells from blood. The TCR was taken from a man between 18 and 35 years old in good health. The CDR3 coding sequence is TGTGCCAGCACCTCCAACGGTCTGATCTACGAGCAGTACTTC. This gives the protein CASTSNGLIYEQYF.